This T cell receptor beta chain was sequenced during a study of T cell responses to AZD1222 COVID-19 vaccine. For the study at large: Second-dose recipients at about 4 or about 12 weeks were treated as one pooled group.

General study points: Rises in breadth and depth of Spike-specific TCRs came after two AZD1222 doses. Vaccine-related CD4 TCRs covered spike, predominating at 160-218 and 743-854. Donors, mostly white British, included more females; clonal diversity was possibly underestimated.

Remarks on this clone: As yet, its antigen is unknown.

Method: immunoSEQ multiplex PCR; TCRdb's copy keeps in-frame clones and lacks some. This sample has about 100,000 clones, with over 85% found just once. The CDR3 contains 16 residues. Per the germline V gene, CDR1 is LNHNV and CDR2 is YYDKDF (reference sequence). V dropped 1 base and J dropped 1 base, with 10 bases sitting between them. This sample comprised peripheral blood, obtained on day 0 of AZD1222 vaccination. This receptor was identified in an adult in good health. The rearrangement joins TRBV15 to TRBJ1-4, with D maybe TRBD1 (5 bases). DNA of the CDR3: TGTGCCACCAGCAGAGGTAGCAGGGTAACTAATGAAAAACTGTTTTTT. Amino acid sequence: CATSRGSRVTNEKLFF.